This TCR beta chain was observed in a study of blood T cell repertoires in COVID-19. Study information: Whether acute or convalescent, the COVID-19 samples came from the United States, Italy and Spain.

Per the study methods: Reference gene primer amplification yielded estimated nucleated cell counts. Libraries were prepared by immunoSEQ multiplex PCR; TCRdb keeps only in-frame clonotypes and omits some of them. The D gene and trimming were derived from the DNA, and the V and J assignments and clone size from that table. Of a few hundred thousand clones in the sample, 80% to 90% were seen once. CDR1 is MDHEN and CDR2 is SYDVKM in the germline V gene. J lost 6 bases, V lost 4 bases, and 5 bases had no gene match. This CDR3 spans 14 amino acids. Participants, about 18 to 90 years old, spanned approximately 25 US areas. Categorization into cohorts depended on clinical history that participants reported.

The origin of this receptor is a young man with acute COVID-19. The chain couples TRBV28 to TRBJ2-2; 7 bases map to TRBD2. Source material: PBMCs or T cells enriched from blood (not recorded which). The CDR3 DNA reads as TGTGCCAGCAGTTCCGGGGCGGGAGCCGGGGAGCTGTTTTTT. The encoded protein is CASSSGAGAGELFF. The entire variable domain, with the rest obtained from reference TRBV28 and TRBJ2-2, is as follows: DVKVTQSSRYLVKRTGEKVFLECVQDMDHENMFWYRQDPGLGLRLIYFSYDVKMKEKGDIPEGYSVSREKKERFSLILESASTNQTSMYLCASSSGAGAGELFFGEGSRLTVL.